This TCR beta chain was observed in a study of T-cell reconstitution after alpha-beta-depleted transplantation in children. Study-level results: Approximately two months post-transplant, alpha-beta T cells reportedly originated from several hundred expanded graft clones. Where some patients showed high TCRbeta diversity at day 60, it came from recipient T cells and thymic progenitors that had survived. Once a year had passed after transplant, T-cell counts and diversity came mostly from newly produced T cells.

Molecular barcoding with unique molecular identifiers was used for the TCRbeta library. From the PCR reads, TCRdb called clonotypes with MiXCR, one entry per CDR3 protein. The sample lists approximately 300,000 distinct CDR3 sequences; roughly a tenth were seen once. This clonotype was seen more than once but under ten times. Its antigen is still unknown. CDR3 length equals 13 residues. The V gene lost 2 bases and the J gene lost 1 base, with 5 bases spanning the gap. This TCR came from a boy under three years old with acute myeloid leukemia, due to receive a stem cell transplant. V and J are TRBV12-3 or TRBV12-4 and TRBJ1-1; D call uncertain. The sample here was PBMCs, taken before TCRalphabeta/CD19-depleted stem cell transplant. As DNA, the CDR3 is TGTGCCAGCAGTTTAATCAAGAACACTGAAGCTTTCTTT. Encoded protein: CASSLIKNTEAFF.